This T cell receptor (beta chain) was sequenced for a study of blood T cell repertoires in COVID-19. Whole-study context: The study drew acute and convalescent COVID-19 samples from the United States, Italy and Spain. T cells, B-cell-depleted T cells, or PBMCs provided the cDNA or gDNA that served as material.

Original processing methods: Estimation of nucleated cell counts was performed using reference gene primer amplification. Profiling relied on immunoSEQ multiplex PCR, and the TCRdb table lists in-frame clones only, not all of them. The V and J calls and clone size come from that table; D and trimming were worked out from the DNA. The sample gives fewer than 350,000 clones, more than 75% of which show up once; under 3% is in the top ten. Germline V gene sequence: CDR1 LNHNV, CDR2 YYDKDF (reference sequence). The CDR3 extends over 14 amino acids. V lost 5 bases and J lost 7, with 17 bases in between. The TCR was taken from a woman in her thirties or forties with acute COVID-19. Material: PBMCs or T cells enriched from blood (not recorded which). The gene calls are TRBV15 and TRBJ1-2; a weak D match, TRBD1 (6 bases). The CDR3 sequence: CATSGTGHLSGYTF. In DNA form, the CDR3 reads TGTGCCACCAGCGGTACAGGGCACCTCTCTGGCTACACCTTC. The whole variable domain, remainder taken from reference TRBV15 and TRBJ1-2, is DAMVIQNPRYQVTQFGKPVTLSCSQTLNHNVMYWYQQKSSQAPKLLFHYYDKDFNNEADTPDNFQSRRPNTSFCFLDIRSPGLGDTAMYLCATSGTGHLSGYTFGSGTRLTVV.